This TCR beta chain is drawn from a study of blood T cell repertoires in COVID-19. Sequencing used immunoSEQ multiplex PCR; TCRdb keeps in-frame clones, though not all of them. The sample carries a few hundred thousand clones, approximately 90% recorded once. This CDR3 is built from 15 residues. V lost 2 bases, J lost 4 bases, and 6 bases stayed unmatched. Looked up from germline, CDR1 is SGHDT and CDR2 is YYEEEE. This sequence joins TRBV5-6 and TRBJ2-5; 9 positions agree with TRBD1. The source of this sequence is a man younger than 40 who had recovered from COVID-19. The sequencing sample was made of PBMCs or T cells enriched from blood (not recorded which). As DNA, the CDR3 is TGTGCCAGCAGCTTCGCTGGGACAGGGATAGAGACCCAGTACTTC. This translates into CASSFAGTGIETQYF.